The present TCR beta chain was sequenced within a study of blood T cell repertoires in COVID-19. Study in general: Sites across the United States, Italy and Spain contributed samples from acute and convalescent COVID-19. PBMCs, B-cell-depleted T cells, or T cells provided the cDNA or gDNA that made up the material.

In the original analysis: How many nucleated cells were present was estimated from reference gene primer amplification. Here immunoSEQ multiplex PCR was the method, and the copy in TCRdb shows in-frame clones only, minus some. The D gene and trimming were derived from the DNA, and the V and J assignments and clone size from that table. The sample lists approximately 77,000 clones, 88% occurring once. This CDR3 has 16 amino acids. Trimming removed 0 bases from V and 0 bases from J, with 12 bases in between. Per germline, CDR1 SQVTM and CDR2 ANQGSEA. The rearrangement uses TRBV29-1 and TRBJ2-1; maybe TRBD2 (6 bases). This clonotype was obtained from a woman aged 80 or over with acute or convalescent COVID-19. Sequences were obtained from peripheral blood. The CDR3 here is CSVEDRKRASYNEQFF. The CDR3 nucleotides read TGCAGCGTTGAAGATCGGAAGCGGGCCTCCTACAATGAGCAGTTCTTC.